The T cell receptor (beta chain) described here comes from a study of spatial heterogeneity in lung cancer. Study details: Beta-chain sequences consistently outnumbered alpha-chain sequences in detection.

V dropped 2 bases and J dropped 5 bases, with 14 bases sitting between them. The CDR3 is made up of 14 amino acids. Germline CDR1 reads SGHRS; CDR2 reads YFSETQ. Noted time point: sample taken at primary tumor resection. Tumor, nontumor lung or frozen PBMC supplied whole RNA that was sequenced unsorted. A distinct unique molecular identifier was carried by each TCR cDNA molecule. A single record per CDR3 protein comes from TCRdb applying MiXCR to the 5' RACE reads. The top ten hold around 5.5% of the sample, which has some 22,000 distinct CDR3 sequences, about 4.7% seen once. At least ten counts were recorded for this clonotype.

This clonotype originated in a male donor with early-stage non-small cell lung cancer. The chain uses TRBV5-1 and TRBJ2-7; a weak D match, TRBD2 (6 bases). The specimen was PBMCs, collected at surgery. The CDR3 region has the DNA TGCGCCAGCAGCTTCGCGGGAACGTTGGACGAGCAGTACTTC. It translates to CASSFAGTLDEQYF.